The clone carrying this TCR beta chain was recorded many times. Its antigen is undetermined. The record originates from a study of T cells in Graves' hyperthyroidism and ophthalmopathy. About the research overall: Peripheral blood draws took place at initial diagnosis, ahead of any treatment.

The CDR3 has 16 residues. Germline values: CDR1 MGHRA, CDR2 YSYEKL. The germline V and J ends were trimmed by 1 base and 3 bases, with 13 bases remaining between them. Findings and caveats of the study: Patients with ophthalmopathy were separated from those with stable hyperthyroidism by a 13 V-J model. Blood also carried most thyroid clonotypes expanded above 0.001.

TCR beta CDR3 regions were amplified from RNA. The HTBI primer set served for first-round RT-PCR of the TCR CDR3. TCRdb fed the multiplex PCR reads into MiXCR, producing one record per CDR3 protein. The top ten hold 25% to 30% of the sample, which has 300,000 to 500,000 distinct CDR3 sequences, around 15% seen once. The study based diagnoses on clinical symptoms, serum thyroxine and TRAb, thyroid ultrasound and orbital computed tomography. The TCR originated in a middle-aged man with Graves' ophthalmopathy. Sequencing was performed on blood. The rearrangement uses TRBV4-1 and TRBJ2-1; D unclear. CDR3 coding DNA: TGCGCCAGCAGCCAAGGCGGCACCAACCTCTACAATGAGCAGTTCTTC. Translated: CASSQGGTNLYNEQFF.